This T cell receptor (delta chain) was profiled in a study of fetal and pediatric gammadelta thymocytes (dated by TCRdb to 2021 to 2024). About the investigation overall: The bulk gammadelta thymocyte repertoires, which combined previously published data with newly generated, unpublished data, were used to reinforce a single-cell study of gammadelta thymocyte development. The bulk gammadelta thymocyte repertoire set covered roughly ten subjects in total, 3 fetal thymus donors and 7 pediatric thymus donors. Previously published data (refs 27,28) and unpublished data were combined in the bulk gammadelta thymocyte repertoires. Bulk TCR repertoire data were included to raise the number of subjects and reinforce the CDR3 publicity analysis.

This clone is classified as large (0.1 to 1%). Its antigen is still unknown. No clone much larger than this one lies a single base away; base qualities are absent. In Singapore, elective pregnancy terminations performed for socio-psychological reasons at about 14 to 22 weeks estimated gestational age were the source of the fetal thymuses. All fetuses were judged to be structurally normal by ultrasound prior to termination and by gross morphological examination after termination. Staining of thymocytes was performed with Zombie NIR viability dye and with antibodies against CD3 (UCHT1), TCRgammadelta (11F2), TCRVgamma9 (IMMU360) and TCRVdelta2 (IMMU389). TRD and TRG CDR3 repertoires were generated in bulk, separately, from sorted Vgamma9Vdelta2 and nonVgamma9Vdelta2 gammadelta thymocytes obtained from human fetal and pediatric thymuses. Thymic cell suspensions were prepared from fetal and post-natal thymuses as described previously. Vgamma9Vdelta2 thymocytes were sorted as cells that were CD3+ gammadeltaTCR+ Vgamma9+ Vdelta2+. Cells were sorted on a FACS Aria III cell sorter (BD Biosciences).

The reads were generated on an Illumina MiSeq. In the authors' own workflow: For the publicity analysis, the Vgamma9Vdelta2 and nonVgamma9Vdelta2 bulk CDR3 files from each subject were merged to form one combined repertoire per subject. CDR3 publicity was scored from 0 to 19 by checking each amino acid sequence across 9 single-cell datasets and 10 or so bulk repertoires, using base R and dplyr. Clones were re-identified by TCRdb from the public reads with CATT, and rows with the same DNA were merged. These V and J calls derive from TCRdb rather than the authors' analysis. For this sample there are some 760 delta-chain clones; approximately 20% appear just once. The biggest ten clones account for about a fifth of the sample. What the study reported, not specific to this receptor: Compared with post-natal repertoires, fetal gammadelta thymocyte repertoires were previously reported to be enriched for TRDV2, TRGV8 and TRGV9 usage, low N additions and public CDR3s.

The CDR3 has 11 amino acids, counting the end cysteine and phenylalanine. The read is trimmed to its CDR3 DNA, 33 bases read in frame from base 1. V is trimmed back by 0 bases and J by 10 bases, and the junction contains 0 bases that no gene match accounts for. As encoded in the germline V gene, CDR1 is GEAIGNYY while CDR2 is EKD. This chain joins TRDV2 to TRDJ1; 8 of the junction bases match TRDD3. The receptor comes from a human fetus. Sequenced sample: Vgamma9Vdelta2 gamma-delta T cells from the thymus. In light of the paper, this sample's cell subset or site label describes: sorted CD3+gammadeltaTCR+Vgamma9+Vdelta2+ thymocytes. This receptor carries the CDR3 CACDTWGILIF. The nucleotide sequence is TGTGCCTGTGACACCTGGGGGATACTCATCTTT.